These 6 T cell receptor beta chains share one sample of origin, sequenced in a study of T cell responses to AZD1222 COVID-19 vaccine. The data were produced by immunoSEQ multiplex PCR, yet TCRdb's version contains in-frame clones alone and is incomplete. The profile shows about 100,000 clones, roughly 90% of them singletons. The material was peripheral blood, obtained on day 0 of AZD1222 vaccination. The source of these receptors is an adult in good health.

The chain employs TRBV6-1 and TRBJ2-1, with 8 bases identical to TRBD2. Germline values: CDR1 MNHNS, CDR2 SASEGT. The V segment lost 3 bases and the J segment 0 bases; nucleotides outside the gene matches: 7. The CDR3 extends over 17 amino acids. The DNA of the CDR3 is TGTGCCAGCAGTGAGCGACCGAGCGGGAGCTCCTACAATGAGCAGTTCTTC. Amino acids: CASSERPSGSSYNEQFF.

This clone has only one observation. This chain uses TRBV6-5 with TRBJ1-4, with 7 bases fitting TRBD1. With 6 bases clipped from V and 2 bases from J, the junction kept 6 bases outside the gene matches. This CDR3 has 15 amino acids. The germline gives CDR1 MNHEY, CDR2 SVGAGI. Here the CDR3 reads CASRNTGVTNEKLFF. The CDR3 DNA sequence: TGTGCCAGCAGAAACACAGGGGTGACTAATGAAAAACTGTTTTTT.

The chain is built from TRBV29-1 and TRBJ1-1; TRBD1 matches at 7 bases. V trimming: 7 bases; J trimming: 3 bases; junction bases outside the gene matches: 11. Germline V CDR1 and CDR2: SQVTM, ANQGSEA. This CDR3 has 14 amino acids. DNA for the CDR3: TGCAGCGCTGGAACCGGGACAGTCTACACTGAAGCTTTCTTT. As protein: CSAGTGTVYTEAFF.

The chain recombines TRBV12-3 or TRBV12-4 with TRBJ1-1; no reliable D call. V dropped 8 bases and J dropped 4 bases, with 14 bases sitting between them. The CDR3 consists of 13 residues. For the CDR3, the DNA is TGTGCCAGCCCACAAACCGGCAGCACTGAAGCTTTCTTT. Protein sequence: CASPQTGSTEAFF.

The V and J genes are TRBV2 and TRBJ1-1; 10 bases are a match to TRBD1. This CDR3 contains 12 residues. Germline loops: CDR1 SNHLY, CDR2 FYNNEI. V shed 8 bases and J 6 bases; nucleotides not matched to a gene: 3. CDR3 bases: TGTGCCAGCGACAGGGGGCCACCTGAAGCTTTCTTT. It codes for CASDRGPPEAFF.

The J gene is TRBJ2-1, the V gene TRBV6-5, with 10 bases aligning to TRBD2. The CDR3 totals 16 residues. V was clipped by 4 bases and J by 5 bases; unmatched bases: 8. Germline CDR1 and CDR2: MNHEY and SVGAGI. The CDR3 protein is CASSFLAGDRNNEQFF. In nucleotides, the CDR3 is TGTGCCAGCAGTTTCCTAGCGGGAGACCGAAACAATGAGCAGTTCTTC.